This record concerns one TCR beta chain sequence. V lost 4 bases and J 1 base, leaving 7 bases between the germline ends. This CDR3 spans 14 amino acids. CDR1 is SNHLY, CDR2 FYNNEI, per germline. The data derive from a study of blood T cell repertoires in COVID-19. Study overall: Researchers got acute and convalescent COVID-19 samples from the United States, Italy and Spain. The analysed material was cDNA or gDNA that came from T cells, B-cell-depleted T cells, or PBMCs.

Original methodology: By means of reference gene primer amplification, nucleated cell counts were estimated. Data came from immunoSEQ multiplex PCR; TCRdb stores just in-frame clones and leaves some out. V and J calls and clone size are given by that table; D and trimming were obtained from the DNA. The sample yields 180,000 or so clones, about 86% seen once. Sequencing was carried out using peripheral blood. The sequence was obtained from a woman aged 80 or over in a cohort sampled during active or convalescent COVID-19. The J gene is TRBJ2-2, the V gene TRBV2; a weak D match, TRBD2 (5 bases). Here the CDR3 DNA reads TGTGCCAGCAGTGCCAGCGGGAACACCGGGGAGCTGTTTTTT. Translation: CASSASGNTGELFF.